These 10 T cell receptor beta chains were sequenced from one sample in a study of cytomegalovirus exposure and HLA in healthy donors. The PCR used 60 Vbeta and 13 Jbeta primers. This table comes from immunoSEQ multiplex PCR, and its TCRdb copy is limited to in-frame clones, with some not included. The top ten hold 6.4% of the sample, which has about 150,000 clones, 84% seen once. The material sequenced was PBMCs. These receptors came from a man in his fifties or sixties in good health and CMV-seropositive.

The CDR3 region is CASSSRTGTF. In DNA, the CDR3 is TGTGCCAGCAGCTCGAGGACAGGGACCTTC. The chain recombines TRBV7-9 with TRBJ1-2, with 8 positions matching TRBD1. V lost 4 bases and J lost 14; bases outside the gene matches: 3. This CDR3 contains 10 residues. Germline CDR1 and CDR2: SEHNR and FQNEAQ (reference sequence).

As regards this clone: The conserved phenylalanine or tryptophan is not found at the CDR3 terminus, so this likely reflects a read error. The rearrangement uses TRBV7-6 and TRBJ1-3; 7 positions agree with TRBD1. The V and J ends lost 5 bases and 0 bases, in that order; junction bases with no gene match: 1. CDR3 length: 14 residues. In germline, CDR1 is SGHVS, CDR2 FNYEAQ. The chain's CDR3 is CASSQGGSGNTIYL. CDR3 in DNA: TGTGCCAGCAGCCAGGGGGGCTCTGGAAACACCATATATCTT.

The J gene is TRBJ2-5, the V gene TRBV5-1, with 9 positions matching TRBD2. The CDR3 extends over 14 amino acids. The V and J ends lost 5 bases and 4 bases, in that order; junction bases with no gene match: 6. From germline, CDR1 is SGHRS and CDR2 YFSETQ. The CDR3 region is CASSGTSSRETQYF. Here the CDR3 DNA reads TGCGCCAGCAGTGGGACTAGCAGTCGAGAGACCCAGTACTTC.

This clone has more than one count but fewer than ten. The rearrangement links TRBV5-1 to TRBJ2-5, with a tentative D call TRBD2 (7 bases). With 7 bases removed from V and 5 bases from J, the gap between germline ends came to 24 bases. CDR1 and CDR2 (germline): SGHRS, YFSETQ. This CDR3 is 16 amino acids long. CDR3 residues: CASLPGGSSLAETQYF. The CDR3 DNA reads as TGCGCCAGCCTTCCGGGGGGCTCTTCGTTGGCGGAGACCCAGTACTTC.

V and J are TRBV4-2 and TRBJ1-6; TRBD1 is a possible D gene (6 bases). V dropped 3 bases and J dropped 0 bases, with 12 bases sitting between them. Germline-derived CDR1 and CDR2 are LGHNA and YNFKEQ. This CDR3 region has 17 residues. The CDR3 nucleotides read TGTGCCAGCAGCCAGGCGGACAGCCGCTCCTATAATTCACCCCTCCACTTT. Its translation: CASSQADSRSYNSPLHF.

The chain employs TRBV4-2 and TRBJ2-2; 13 nucleotides align to TRBD2. The V segment lost 0 bases and the J segment 6 bases; nucleotides outside the gene matches: 4. CDR3 length: 17 amino acids. Germline-derived CDR1 and CDR2 are LGHNA and YNFKEQ. The CDR3 coding sequence is TGTGCCAGCAGCCAAGATCGGACTAGCGGGAGCGCCGGGGAGCTGTTTTTT. It specifies CASSQDRTSGSAGELFF.

The gene calls are TRBV29-1 and TRBJ2-3, with D unresolved. Deletions cut 4 bases from V and 3 bases from J, with 11 bases between. This CDR3 is 13 amino acids long. Per the germline V gene, CDR1 is SQVTM and CDR2 is ANQGSEA. The CDR3 loop reads CSVGQAATDTQYF. Here the CDR3 DNA reads TGCAGCGTTGGTCAGGCCGCAACAGATACGCAGTATTTT.

In regard to this clone: In the same sample, other DNA sequences code for this CDR3. The genes are TRBV10-2 and TRBJ2-7; weak D call: TRBD2 (6 bases). This CDR3 has 17 residues. The germline V gene encodes CDR1 WSHSY and CDR2 SAAADI. The germline V and J ends were trimmed by 4 bases and 3 bases, with 22 bases remaining between them. Here the CDR3 DNA reads TGCGCCAGCAGTGGGGCCACTAGTGGGGGGATTTACTACGAGCAGTACTTC. This sequence encodes CASSGATSGGIYYEQYF.

This chain joins TRBV2 and TRBJ2-5; tentative D call: TRBD2 (6 bases). CDR1 SNHLY and CDR2 FYNNEI come from the germline V gene. The CDR3 runs to 14 residues. V gave up 7 bases and J gave up 0 bases, with 12 bases separating them. The CDR3 region is CASNGGVYQETQYF. CDR3 DNA: TGTGCCAGCAACGGCGGGGTGTACCAAGAGACCCAGTACTTC.

The V gene is TRBV30, the J gene TRBJ1-5, with no clear D. Trimming pared 1 base from V and 5 bases from J, leaving 9 bases between. The CDR3 runs 13 residues. Germline V lookup: CDR1 GTSNPN, CDR2 SVGIG (reference sequence). CDR3 loop: CAWSEAEDQPQHF. The DNA of the CDR3 is TGTGCCTGGAGTGAGGCAGAGGATCAGCCCCAGCATTTT.